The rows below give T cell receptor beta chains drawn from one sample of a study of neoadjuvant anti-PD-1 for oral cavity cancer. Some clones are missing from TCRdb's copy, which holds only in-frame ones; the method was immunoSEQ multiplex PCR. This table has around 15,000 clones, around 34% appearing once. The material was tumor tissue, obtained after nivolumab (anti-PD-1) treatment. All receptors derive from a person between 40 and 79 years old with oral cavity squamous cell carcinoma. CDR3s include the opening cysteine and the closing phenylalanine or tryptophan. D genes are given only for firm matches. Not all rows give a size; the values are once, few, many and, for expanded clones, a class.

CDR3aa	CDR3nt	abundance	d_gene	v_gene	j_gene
CASGFDSPLHF	TGTGCCAGTGGCTTTGATTCACCCCTCCACTTT	few	.	TRBV2	TRBJ1-6
CASSVGDRGPWGSMNTEAFF	TGTGCCAGCAGCGTAGGGGACAGGGGCCCTTGGGGCTCGATGAACACTGAAGCTTTCTTT	.	TRBD1	TRBV9	TRBJ1-1
CASSQDALALGYEQYF	TGCGCCAGCAGCCAAGATGCACTAGCGCTGGGGTACGAGCAGTACTTC	.	TRBD2	TRBV5-5	TRBJ2-7
CASSQDRGYSYNEQFF	TGCGCCAGCAGCCAGGACAGGGGTTACTCCTACAATGAGCAGTTCTTC	.	TRBD1	TRBV5-1	TRBJ2-1
CASSEFLAQRSGELFF	TGTGCCAGCAGTGAATTTTTGGCTCAAAGGTCCGGGGAGCTGTTTTTT	few	.	TRBV25-1	TRBJ2-2
CASSQGLAGGGKNIQYF	TGCGCCAGCAGCCAAGGCCTAGCGGGGGGGGGCAAAAACATTCAGTACTTC	.	TRBD2	TRBV4-3	TRBJ2-4
CASNENRGLNTEAFF	TGTGCCAGCAACGAAAACAGGGGACTGAACACTGAAGCTTTCTTT	few	TRBD1	TRBV7-9	TRBJ1-1
CASSPLSGGDTEAFF	TGTGCCAGCAGCCCCCTATCGGGGGGAGACACTGAAGCTTTCTTT	.	.	TRBV9	TRBJ1-1
CASSVKFYEQYF	TGTGCCAGCAGCGTAAAATTCTACGAGCAGTACTTC	.	.	TRBV9	TRBJ2-7
CASAWYRTTNEKLFF	TGTGCCAGCGCCTGGTACAGAACAACTAATGAAAAACTGTTTTTT	few	.	TRBV21-1	TRBJ1-4
CASSLEERRQQYF	TGTGCCAGCAGCTTGGAGGAGAGACGCCAGCAGTACTTC	few	.	TRBV7-2	TRBJ2-7
CASSLVFSGINTGELFF	TGTGCCAGCAGCTTGGTGTTTAGCGGAATAAACACCGGGGAGCTGTTTTTT	few	.	TRBV5-8	TRBJ2-2
CASSGDTDSYGYTF	TGTGCCAGCAGCGGGGACACCGACAGCTATGGCTACACCTTC	many	.	TRBV5-5	TRBJ1-2
CASSLVRGNEQFF	TGTGCCAGCAGCTTAGTGAGAGGAAATGAGCAGTTCTTC	few	.	TRBV7-2	TRBJ2-1
CASSVEGLAGGWTDTQYF	TGTGCCAGCAGCGTAGAGGGGCTAGCGGGGGGGTGGACAGATACGCAGTATTTT	.	TRBD2	TRBV9	TRBJ2-3
CASSIGGLAGSTDTQYF	TGTGCCAGTAGTATAGGTGGCCTAGCGGGAAGCACAGATACGCAGTATTTT	few	TRBD2	TRBV19	TRBJ2-3
CASSSTMYEQYF	TGTGCCAGCAGCTCTACCATGTACGAGCAGTACTTC	.	.	TRBV13	TRBJ2-7
CASRILEGAGYGYTF	TGTGCCAGTAGGATTCTCGAGGGGGCAGGCTATGGCTACACCTTC	.	TRBD1	TRBV19	TRBJ1-2
CASSQGATGELFF	TGTGCCAGCAGCCAGGGGGCCACCGGGGAGCTGTTTTTT	few	TRBD1	TRBV6-1	TRBJ2-2
CASSLIRGSSTGELFF	TGCGCCAGCAGCCTAATCAGGGGGAGCAGCACCGGGGAGCTGTTTTTT	.	TRBD1	TRBV4-3	TRBJ2-2
CASTSGGFTDTQYF	TGCGCCAGCACGAGCGGGGGGTTCACAGATACGCAGTATTTT	.	TRBD2	TRBV5-1	TRBJ2-3
CASSPPTETQYF	TGTGCCAGCAGCCCCCCGACCGAGACCCAGTACTTC	.	.	TRBV6-5	TRBJ2-5
CASSHRLTGNTGELFF	TGTGCCAGCAGCCATCGCCTGACAGGGAACACCGGGGAGCTGTTTTTT	few	.	TRBV28	TRBJ2-2
CASSPGSWGNEQFF	TGCGCCAGCAGTCCCGGGTCGTGGGGCAATGAGCAGTTCTTC	few	.	TRBV5-1	TRBJ2-1
CASSLGQGADNSPLHF	TGCGCCAGCAGCTTGGGACAGGGGGCCGATAATTCACCCCTCCACTTT	.	TRBD1	TRBV5-1	TRBJ1-6
CASRDRGTYGYTF	TGTGCCAGCCGGGACAGGGGGACCTATGGCTACACCTTC	few	TRBD1	TRBV30	TRBJ1-2
CATAGLGETQYF	TGTGCCACCGCGGGACTCGGGGAGACCCAGTACTTC	many	.	TRBV2	TRBJ2-5
CASSTPGGDTQYF	TGTGCCAGTAGCACCCCAGGGGGGGATACGCAGTATTTT	few	.	TRBV19	TRBJ2-3
CASSKGWGGGETQYF	TGTGCCAGTAGTAAAGGTTGGGGGGGAGGAGAGACCCAGTACTTC	.	TRBD2	TRBV19	TRBJ2-5
CASSTRLGTGKKRNYEQYF	TGTGCCAGCAGCACACGCCTCGGGACAGGGAAAAAGAGAAACTACGAGCAGTACTTC	.	TRBD1	TRBV9	TRBJ2-7
CASSSGTGGGLEYGYTF	TGTGCCAGCAGCTCCGGGACAGGGGGGGGACTGGAGTATGGCTACACCTTC	.	TRBD1	TRBV7-8	TRBJ1-2
CASSYLQGRDQPQHF	TGTGCCAGCAGTTACTTACAGGGAAGGGATCAGCCCCAGCATTTT	few	.	TRBV6-6	TRBJ1-5
CASSVEGQGAPQHF	TGTGCCAGCAGTGTGGAGGGACAGGGGGCTCCCCAGCATTTT	.	TRBD1	TRBV2	TRBJ1-5
CASSLATGMLQNEQFF	TGTGCCAGCAGTTTAGCTACAGGGATGCTGCAGAATGAGCAGTTCTTC	.	.	TRBV27	TRBJ2-1
CASSLGTEETQYF	TGCGCCAGCAGCTTGGGGACTGAAGAGACCCAGTACTTC	.	.	TRBV5-1	TRBJ2-5
CASSQDKVRGYTF	TGCGCCAGCAGCCAAGATAAAGTGCGAGGCTACACCTTC	.	.	TRBV4-3	TRBJ1-2
CASSPRQGSGYTF	TGTGCCAGCAGCCCGCGACAGGGAAGTGGCTACACCTTC	few	TRBD1	TRBV7-9	TRBJ1-2
CASSLGTASREQYF	TGTGCCAGCAGCTTAGGGACAGCCTCGCGCGAGCAGTACTTC	.	.	TRBV7-8	TRBJ2-7
CASSLSGGADGNEQFF	TGTGCCAGCAGCCTTAGCGGGGGGGCTGACGGCAATGAGCAGTTCTTC	.	TRBD2	TRBV7-2	TRBJ2-1
CASSQSTAGELFF	TGTGCCAGCAGTCAGAGTACTGCCGGGGAGCTGTTTTTT	.	.	TRBV7-9	TRBJ2-2